This entry lists 18 T cell receptor beta chains sequenced from one sample in a study of T cells in Graves' hyperthyroidism and ophthalmopathy. There were TCR beta CDR3 regions amplified from RNA transcripts. HTBI primers were employed in a first-round RT-PCR of the TCR CDR3. TCRdb reanalysed the multiplex PCR reads using MiXCR and keeps one entry per CDR3 protein. The table includes 700,000 to 850,000 distinct CDR3 sequences, 30% to 40% detected once. The sample comprised blood. These receptors were collected from a woman between 40 and 55 years old with Graves' hyperthyroidism.

V usage is TRBV4-3 and J usage is TRBJ2-6; a weak D match, TRBD2 (6 bases). The CDR3 consists of 15 residues. Germline-derived CDR1 and CDR2 are LGHNA and YSLEER. With 8 bases removed from V and 0 bases from J, the gap between germline ends came to 11 bases. CDR3 amino acids: CASGPGSSGANVLTF. CDR3 nucleotide sequence: TGCGCCAGCGGACCCGGGAGCTCTGGGGCCAACGTCCTGACTTTC.

This sequence joins TRBV6-6 and TRBJ2-7; TRBD2 agrees at 10 bases. The CDR3 is 14 amino acids. The V segment lost 6 bases and the J segment 7 bases; nucleotides outside the gene matches: 9. Germline CDR1 reads MNHNY; CDR2 reads SVGAGI (reference sequence). The CDR3: CASRSAGTSAEQYF. The CDR3 bases are TGTGCCAGCAGAAGCGCCGGGACTAGCGCAGAGCAGTACTTC.

This clonotype has more than one count but fewer than ten. The chain's CDR3 is CSARDSEGARQPQHF. CDR3 coding DNA: TGCAGTGCTAGAGATTCGGAAGGGGCCCGACAGCCCCAGCATTTT. This chain links TRBV20-1 with TRBJ1-5; D may be TRBD1 (5 bases). The CDR3 length is 15 residues. Trimming shortened V by 0 bases and J by 7 bases, and 16 bases separated the two germline ends. Germline lookup yields CDR1 DFQATT and CDR2 SNEGSKA (reference sequence).

The chain is built from TRBV7-2 and TRBJ1-3, with 7 bases identical to TRBD1. In germline, CDR1 is SGHTA, CDR2 FQGNSA. V was pared by 4 bases and J by 4 bases, with 13 bases of the junction left unmatched. This CDR3 contains 17 residues. The CDR3 coding sequence is TGTGCCAGCAGCTCCTCCAGACAGGGCTCTTTCGGAAACACCATATATTTT. Translated, it gives CASSSSRQGSFGNTIYF.

V gene TRBV27 combines with J gene TRBJ1-2, with a tentative D call TRBD1 (6 bases). V gave up 4 bases and J gave up 2 bases, with 17 bases separating them. The CDR3 has 16 amino acids. Germline V lookup: CDR1 MNHEY, CDR2 SMNVEV (reference sequence). The CDR3 spells CASSWVLGGANYGYTF. The CDR3 DNA is TGTGCCAGCAGTTGGGTTCTCGGGGGGGCAAACTATGGCTACACCTTC.

This clonotype came up many times. The rearrangement links TRBV7-9 to TRBJ1-2; D remains ambiguous. V was shortened by 3 bases and J by 6 bases, with 8 bases between the two germline ends. Germline V gene sequence: CDR1 SEHNR, CDR2 FQNEAQ (reference sequence). This CDR3 has 12 residues. This chain's CDR3 is CASSFPGNGYTF. CDR3 nucleotides: TGTGCCAGCAGCTTCCCAGGAAATGGCTACACCTTC.

The V gene is TRBV12-3 or TRBV12-4, the J gene TRBJ1-1, with TRBD1 as a possible D gene (5 bases). V was clipped by 2 bases and J by 0 bases, with 7 bases between them. This CDR3 has 14 amino acids. As DNA, the CDR3 is TGTGCCAGCAGTTTAAACAGGATGAACACTGAAGCTTTCTTT. Amino acid sequence: CASSLNRMNTEAFF.

V and J are TRBV19 and TRBJ2-7; 7 nucleotides agree with TRBD1. V lost 3 bases and J lost 5; bases outside the gene matches: 7. Per germline, CDR1 LNHDA and CDR2 SQIVND (reference sequence). This CDR3 spans 14 amino acids. The CDR3 nucleotides read TGTGCCAGTAGTATTAACGACAGGGTCCACGAGCAGTACTTC. Translation gives CASSINDRVHEQYF.

The rearrangement links TRBV28 to TRBJ1-1, with D possibly being TRBD1 (5 bases). The CDR3 has 13 residues. V was trimmed by 10 bases and J by 4 bases, leaving 16 bases between them. Germline CDR1 and CDR2: MDHEN and SYDVKM. The CDR3 coding sequence is TGTGCCACCCTATTGGGGGGTAGCACTGAAGCTTTCTTT. Amino acid sequence: CATLLGGSTEAFF.

This clonotype was picked up a small number of times. The chain combines TRBV20-1 with TRBJ1-5; 7 bases map to TRBD1. CDR3 length: 13 amino acids. J gave up 5 bases and V 5 bases, and 6 bases lay outside the gene matches. Germline V CDR1 and CDR2: DFQATT, SNEGSKA (reference sequence). The CDR3 region is CSADRVGDQPQHF. Here the CDR3 DNA reads TGCAGTGCTGACAGGGTAGGGGATCAGCCCCAGCATTTT.

On this clonotype: Relative to the germline gene, one junction end is altered; a read error may explain this. The rearrangement uses TRBV12-3 or TRBV12-4 and TRBJ1-1; D perhaps matches TRBD1 (5 bases). The CDR3 totals 11 residues. This CDR3 is CAGSRQSEAFF. CDR3 sequence (DNA): TGTGCCGGCAGTCGACAGTCTGAAGCTTTCTTT.

The chain is built from TRBV4-1 and TRBJ1-3; D is unclear. V was trimmed by 3 bases and J by 0 bases, leaving 15 bases between them. The germline V gene has CDR1 MGHRA and CDR2 YSYEKL. The CDR3 extends over 17 amino acids. The DNA for the CDR3 is TGCGCCAGCAGCCATAGACGGGCCGCCAACTCTGGAAACACCATATATTTT. Its protein product is CASSHRRAANSGNTIYF.

This clonotype has only a few counts. The chain joins TRBV6-1 to TRBJ2-5; 7 bases line up with TRBD2. The CDR3 covers 13 residues. V was pared by 8 bases and J by 9 bases, with 12 bases of the junction left unmatched. Germline loops: CDR1 MNHNS, CDR2 SASEGT. The DNA of the CDR3 is TGTGCCAGCGGACGGGGGGTCAGTCTGTCCCAGTACTTC. It yields the protein CASGRGVSLSQYF.

This clonotype appeared a few times. The CDR3: CASSLAKVAYNTEAFF. In nucleotides, the CDR3 is TGTGCCAGCAGCTTGGCTAAAGTAGCCTATAACACTGAAGCTTTCTTT. V usage is TRBV5-6 and J usage is TRBJ1-1, with unresolved D. The V gene lost 0 bases and the J gene lost 2 bases, with 14 bases spanning the gap. The CDR3 consists of 16 residues. Looked up from germline, CDR1 is SGHDT and CDR2 is YYEEEE.

V is TRBV20-1 and J is TRBJ2-5; the D gene is possibly TRBD2 (6 bases). This CDR3 is 13 amino acids long. V dropped 3 bases and J dropped 3 bases, with 11 bases sitting between them. Per the germline V gene, CDR1 is DFQATT and CDR2 is SNEGSKA (reference sequence). The CDR3 coding sequence is TGCAGTGCTAGTAACGCGGGGAAAGAGACCCAGTACTTC. It specifies CSASNAGKETQYF.

The gene calls are TRBV29-1 and TRBJ2-3; perhaps TRBD1 as D (7 bases). The germline V gene encodes CDR1 SQVTM and CDR2 ANQGSEA. V lost 8 bases and J lost 5, with 14 bases in between. This CDR3 contains 12 residues. CDR3 region: CSTTQGGDTQYF. In DNA, the CDR3 is TGCAGCACTACCCAGGGGGGAGATACGCAGTATTTT.

This clonotype appeared many times. The J gene is TRBJ1-3, the V gene TRBV19; D is unclear. CDR3 length equals 14 residues. Germline CDR1 LNHDA, CDR2 SQIVND (reference sequence). Trimming shortened V by 3 bases and J by 0 bases, and 6 bases separated the two germline ends. The CDR3 is CASSIQSSGNTIYF. The DNA for the CDR3 is TGTGCCAGTAGTATTCAGAGCTCTGGAAACACCATATATTTT.

Details on this clonotype: One end of the junction is discordant with germline, which a read error may explain. The chain has TRBV7-9 and TRBJ1-5; D perhaps matches TRBD1 (5 bases). Germline lookup yields CDR1 SEHNR and CDR2 FQNEAQ (reference sequence). This CDR3 is 16 amino acids long. This CDR3 is CASSQLGGGSNQPQHF. CDR3 bases: TGCGCCAGCAGCCAATTGGGCGGGGGGAGCAATCAGCCCCAGCATTTT. Together with reference TRBV7-9 and TRBJ1-5, the CDR3 gives the full variable domain: DTGVSQNPRHKITKRGQNVTFRCDPISEHNRLYWYRQTLGQGPEFLTYFQNEAQLEKSRLLSDRFSAERPKGSFSTLEIQRTEQGDSAMYLCASSQLGGGSNQPQHFGDGTRLSIL.